Described below is a single TCR beta chain sequence and its context. TCRdb's copy holds only in-frame clones and misses some; the assay was immunoSEQ multiplex PCR. The sample holds nearly 100,000 clones, about 80% seen once. This record belongs to a study of blood T cell repertoires in COVID-19. Trimming cost V 0 bases and J 6 bases, with 14 bases left between them. This CDR3 comprises 15 residues. Germline V gives CDR1 MNHNS, CDR2 SASEGT. The rearrangement links TRBV6-1 to TRBJ1-1; D is perhaps TRBD1 (5 bases). The sequence came from an older man with acute or convalescent COVID-19. The sample taken for sequencing was peripheral blood. In nucleotides, the CDR3 is TGTGCCAGCAGTGAAGCCGGGGGGGGATCGGCTGAAGCTTTCTTT. Translation: CASSEAGGGSAEAFF.